The following is a T cell receptor beta chain sequence with its context. What it binds is not known. The record originates from a study of T cell responses to AZD1222 COVID-19 vaccine. Study-level findings and limits: Donors in the cohort were predominantly white British and more often female, and clonal diversity was possibly underestimated. Repertoire samples came only from after the peak T cell response. Two AZD1222 administrations were followed by greater Spike-specific TCR breadth and depth.

The V gene's germline CDR1 is SGHAT and CDR2 FQDESV (reference sequence). The CDR3 is 16 residues long. Germline trimming cut 4 bases from V and 6 bases from J; bases unmatched to any gene: 12. The data were produced by immunoSEQ multiplex PCR, yet TCRdb's version contains in-frame clones alone and is incomplete. The sample has 140,000 to 150,000 clones; about 92% are singletons. The TCR originated in an adult in good health. This sequence joins TRBV11-1 and TRBJ2-1; the match to TRBD1 covers 7 bases. The material was peripheral blood, obtained on day 0 of AZD1222 vaccination. For the CDR3, the DNA is TGTGCCAGCAGCTCGATTTACCGGGACAGACCCAATGAGCAGTTCTTC. Its translation: CASSSIYRDRPNEQFF. Looking up the rest from reference TRBV11-1 and TRBJ2-1 gives the full variable domain: EAEVAQSPRYKITEKSQAVAFWCDPISGHATLYWYRQILGQGPELLVQFQDESVVDDSQLPKDRFSAERLKGVDSTLKIQPAELGDSAMYLCASSSIYRDRPNEQFFGPGTRLTVL.